This T cell receptor beta chain was captured by sequencing in a study of control samples from healthy donors and cancer patients. Some clones are missing from TCRdb's copy, which holds only in-frame ones; the method was immunoSEQ multiplex PCR. The sample consists of approximately 110,000 clones, 83% of them appearing once. V gave up 0 bases and J gave up 5 bases, with 8 bases separating them. The CDR3 totals 14 residues. Germline CDR1 ENHRY, CDR2 SYGVKD. This sequence joins TRBV10-3 and TRBJ1-5; D unresolved. The sample consisted of blood. The clonotype comes from a woman between 50 and 59 years old in good health. This CDR3 reads CAISESGRDQPQHF. The CDR3, as DNA: TGTGCCATCAGTGAGTCAGGGCGGGATCAGCCCCAGCATTTT.